This record covers a single TCR beta chain. Antigen unknown. CDR1 and CDR2 (germline): SGHTS, YDEGEE. The CDR3 is 14 amino acids. The trim removed 1 base at V and 9 bases at J, leaving 6 bases unmatched. The data belong to a study of human versus mouse CDR3 diversity and MHC coevolution. Study at large: The immunoSEQ assay reportedly detects one in 200,000 T cells. Study results and caveats: Human T cells were selected on roughly 6 MHC II alleles. Mice had fewer CDR3 deletions and insertions than humans on average.

TCRdb's copy holds only in-frame clones and misses some; the assay was immunoSEQ multiplex PCR. Of roughly 86,000 clones listed, about 93% are singletons. The receptor was derived from a person aged 30-69 years in good health. Sequenced sample: naive CD4+ T cells from blood. Regarding subset: CD45RO-negative CD62L-positive naive CD4 T cells. The chain combines TRBV5-8 with TRBJ2-1; 8 nucleotides line up with TRBD1. The CDR3 nucleotides read TGTGCCAGCAGCTTGTGGCAGGGGGCCGGTGAGCAGTTCTTC. Translation: CASSLWQGAGEQFF.